The T cell receptor (beta chain) under discussion was sequenced for a study of human T cells and chemical hapten exposure. The library gave individual cDNA molecules unique molecular identifiers. Using its own MiXCR run on the RACE reads, TCRdb lists one record per CDR3 protein. The table has over 70,000 distinct CDR3 sequences, approximately 11% seen once. Time point: patch test 3, about 24 weeks after DPC sensitization. Stated treatment: therapeutic diphenylcyclopropenone sensitization with weekly scalp DPC. Trimming at V came to 6 bases and at J to 2 bases, leaving 1 base not matched to a gene. The CDR3 sequence is 14 residues long. The germline CDR1 and CDR2 sequences are ENHRY and SYGVKD. This clonotype was picked up a small number of times.

This rearrangement joins TRBV10-3 to TRBJ1-3, with 10 bases lining up with TRBD1. The clonotype comes from a woman aged 30 to 39 with alopecia areata. Some clones in this sample may be carry-over from other donors' samples. The specimen comprised whole blood, sampled in connection with sensitization to the hapten diphenylcyclopropenone (DPC). This CDR3 reads CAISGQGAGNTIYF. In nucleotides, the CDR3 is TGTGCCATCAGCGGACAGGGGGCTGGAAACACCATATATTTT.